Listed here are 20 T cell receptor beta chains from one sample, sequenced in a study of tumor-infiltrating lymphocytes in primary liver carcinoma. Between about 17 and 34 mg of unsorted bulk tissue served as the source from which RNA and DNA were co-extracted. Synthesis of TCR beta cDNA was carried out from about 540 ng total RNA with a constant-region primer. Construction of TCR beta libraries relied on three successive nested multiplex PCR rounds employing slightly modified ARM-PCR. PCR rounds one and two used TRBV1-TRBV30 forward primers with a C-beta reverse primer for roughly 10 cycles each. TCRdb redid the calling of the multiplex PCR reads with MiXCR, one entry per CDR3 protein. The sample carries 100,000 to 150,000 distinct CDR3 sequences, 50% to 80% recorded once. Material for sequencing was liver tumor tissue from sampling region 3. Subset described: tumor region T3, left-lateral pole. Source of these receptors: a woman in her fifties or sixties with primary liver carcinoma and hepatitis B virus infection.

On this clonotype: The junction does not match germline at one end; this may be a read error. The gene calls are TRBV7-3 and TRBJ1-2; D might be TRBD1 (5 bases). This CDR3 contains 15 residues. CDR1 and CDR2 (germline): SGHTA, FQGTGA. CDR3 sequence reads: CASNLGPRANYGYNF. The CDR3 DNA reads TGTGCCAGCAACTTGGGCCCCAGGGCCAACTATGGCTACAACTTC.

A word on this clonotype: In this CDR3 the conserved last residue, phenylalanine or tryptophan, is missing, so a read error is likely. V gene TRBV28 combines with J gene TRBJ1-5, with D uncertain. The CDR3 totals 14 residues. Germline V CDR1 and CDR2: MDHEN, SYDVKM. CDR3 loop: CASSFNWGNQPQHS. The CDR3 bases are TGCGCCAGCAGTTTTAACTGGGGCAATCAGCCCCAGCATTCT.

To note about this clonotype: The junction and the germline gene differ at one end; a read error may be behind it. CDR3 sequence: CASTKAPVGQGTTKAFF. The DNA for the CDR3 is TGTGCTAGCACCAAGGCACCGGTAGGACAGGGGACCACTAAAGCTTTCTTT. This rearrangement joins TRBV28 to TRBJ1-1, with 9 bases matching TRBD1. CDR3 length: 17 residues. Per the germline V gene, CDR1 is MDHEN and CDR2 is SYDVKM.

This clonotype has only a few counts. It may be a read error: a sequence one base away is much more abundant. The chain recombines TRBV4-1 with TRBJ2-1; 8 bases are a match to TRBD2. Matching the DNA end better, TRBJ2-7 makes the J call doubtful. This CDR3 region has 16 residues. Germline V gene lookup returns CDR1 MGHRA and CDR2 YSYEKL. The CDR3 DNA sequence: TGCGCCAGCAGCCAAGGAGCGGGAGTAAACTACAATGAGCAGTACTTC. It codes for CASSQGAGVNYNEQYF.

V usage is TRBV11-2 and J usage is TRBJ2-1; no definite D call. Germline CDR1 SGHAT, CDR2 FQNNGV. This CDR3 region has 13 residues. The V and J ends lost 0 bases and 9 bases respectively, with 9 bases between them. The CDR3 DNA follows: TGTGCCAGCAGCTTAGAGAGCGTGAGTGAGCAGTTCTTC. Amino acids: CASSLESVSEQFF.

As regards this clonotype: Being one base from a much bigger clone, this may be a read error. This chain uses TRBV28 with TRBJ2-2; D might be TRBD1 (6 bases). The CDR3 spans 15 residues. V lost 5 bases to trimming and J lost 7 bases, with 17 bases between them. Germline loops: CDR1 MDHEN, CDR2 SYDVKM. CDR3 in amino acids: CASSVGAGLVGELFF. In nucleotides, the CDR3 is TGTGCCAGCAGTGTGGGGGCTGGTCTCGTCGGGGAGCTGTTTTTT.

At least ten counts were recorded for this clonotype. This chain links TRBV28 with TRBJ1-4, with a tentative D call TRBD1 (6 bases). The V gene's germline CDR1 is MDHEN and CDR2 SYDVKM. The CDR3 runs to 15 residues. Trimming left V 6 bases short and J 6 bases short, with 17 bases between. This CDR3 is CASSSRGQWDEKLFF. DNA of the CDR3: TGTGCCAGCAGCTCCCGCGGACAGTGGGATGAAAAACTGTTTTTT.

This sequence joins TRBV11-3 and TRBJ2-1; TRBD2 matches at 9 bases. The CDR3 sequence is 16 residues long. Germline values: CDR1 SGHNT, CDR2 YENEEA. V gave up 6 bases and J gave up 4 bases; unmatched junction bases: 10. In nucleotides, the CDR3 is TGTGCCAGCAGTGCGACTAGCGGATGCCAGTACAATGAGCAGTTCTTC. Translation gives CASSATSGCQYNEQFF.

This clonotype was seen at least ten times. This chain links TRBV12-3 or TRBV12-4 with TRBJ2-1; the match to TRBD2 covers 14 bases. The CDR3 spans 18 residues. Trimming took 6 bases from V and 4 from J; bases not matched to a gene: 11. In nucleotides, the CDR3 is TGTGCCAGCAGACCCGGGACTAGCGGGAGCAATAAATACAATGAGCAGTTCTTC. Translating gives CASRPGTSGSNKYNEQFF.

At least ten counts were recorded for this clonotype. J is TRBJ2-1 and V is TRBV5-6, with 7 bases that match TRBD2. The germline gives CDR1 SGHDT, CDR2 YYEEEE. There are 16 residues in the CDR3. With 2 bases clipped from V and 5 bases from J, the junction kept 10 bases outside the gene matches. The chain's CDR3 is CASSLKLARSNNEQFF. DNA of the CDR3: TGTGCCAGCAGCTTAAAACTAGCGCGATCAAACAATGAGCAGTTCTTC.

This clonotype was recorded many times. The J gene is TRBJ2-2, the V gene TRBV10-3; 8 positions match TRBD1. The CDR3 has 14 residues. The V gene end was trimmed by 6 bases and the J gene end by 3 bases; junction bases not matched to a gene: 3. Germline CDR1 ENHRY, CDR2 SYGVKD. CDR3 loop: CAIRDRDDTGELFF. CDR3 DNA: TGTGCCATCAGGGACAGGGACGACACCGGGGAGCTGTTTTTT.

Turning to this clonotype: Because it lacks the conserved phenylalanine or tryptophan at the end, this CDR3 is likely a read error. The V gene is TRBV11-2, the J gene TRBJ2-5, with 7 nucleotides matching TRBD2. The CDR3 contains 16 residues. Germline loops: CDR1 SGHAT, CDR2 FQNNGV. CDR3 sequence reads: CAISLGSASGQEIQYY. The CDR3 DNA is TGTGCCATCAGCTTAGGATCGGCTAGCGGACAAGAGATCCAGTACTAC.

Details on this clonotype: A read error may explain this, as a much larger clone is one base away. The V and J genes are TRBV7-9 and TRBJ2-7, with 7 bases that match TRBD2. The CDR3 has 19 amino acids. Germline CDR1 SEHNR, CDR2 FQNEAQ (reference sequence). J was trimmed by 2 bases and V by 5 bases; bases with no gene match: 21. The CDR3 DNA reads TGTGCCAGCAGCGACACAAGCCCTATTAACGGGAGGCTTCCCTACGAGCAGTACTTC. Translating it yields CASSDTSPINGRLPYEQYF.

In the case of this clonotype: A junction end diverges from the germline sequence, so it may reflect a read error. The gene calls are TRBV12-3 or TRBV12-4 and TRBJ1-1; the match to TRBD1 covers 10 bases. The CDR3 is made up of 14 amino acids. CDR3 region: CASSETGGGTAAFF. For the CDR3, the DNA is TGTGCCAGCAGCGAGACAGGGGGCGGGACTGCAGCTTTCTTT.

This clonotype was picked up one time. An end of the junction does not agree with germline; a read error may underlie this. As DNA, the CDR3 is TGTACCAGCAGCTTGCGGAGGGGGAACACTGGAGCTTTCTTT. It encodes CTSSLRRGNTGAFF. The chain combines TRBV11-1 with TRBJ1-1, with D maybe TRBD1 (6 bases). The CDR3 extends over 14 amino acids. Germline V gene data show CDR1 as SGHAT and CDR2 as FQDESV (reference sequence).

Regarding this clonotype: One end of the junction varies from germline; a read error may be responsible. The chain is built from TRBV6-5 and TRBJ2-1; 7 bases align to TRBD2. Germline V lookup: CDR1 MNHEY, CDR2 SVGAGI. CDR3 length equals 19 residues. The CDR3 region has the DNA TGTGCCGGCAGTTACGTCTTTGGGGGAGGGCCTGGGGCCTACAATGAGCAGTTCTTC. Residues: CAGSYVFGGGPGAYNEQFF.

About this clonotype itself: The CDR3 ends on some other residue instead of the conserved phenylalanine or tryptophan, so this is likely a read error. The CDR3 nucleotides are TGCAGCGCTAGGGGGACTAGCGTCAGTGAGCAGTTCCTC. The encoded protein is CSARGTSVSEQFL. This chain links TRBV29-1 with TRBJ2-1, with 10 bases matching TRBD2. Germline V gene lookup returns CDR1 SQVTM and CDR2 ANQGSEA. The CDR3 extends over 13 amino acids. J was trimmed by 9 bases and V by 7 bases; bases with no gene match: 9.

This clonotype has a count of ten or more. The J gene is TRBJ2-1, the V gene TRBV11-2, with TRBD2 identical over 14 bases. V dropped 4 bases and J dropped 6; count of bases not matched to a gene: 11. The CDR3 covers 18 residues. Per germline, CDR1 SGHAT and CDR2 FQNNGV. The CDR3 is CASSSPTSGRASGNEQFF. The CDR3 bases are TGTGCCAGCAGCTCCCCGACTAGCGGGAGGGCCTCCGGCAATGAGCAGTTCTTC.

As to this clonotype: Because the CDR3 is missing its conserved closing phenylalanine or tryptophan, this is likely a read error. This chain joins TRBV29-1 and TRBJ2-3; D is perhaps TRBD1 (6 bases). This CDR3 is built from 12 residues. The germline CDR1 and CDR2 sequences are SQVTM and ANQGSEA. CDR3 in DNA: TGTAGCGTTGATCAACAGGGCTTTACGCAGTATTTA. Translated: CSVDQQGFTQYL.

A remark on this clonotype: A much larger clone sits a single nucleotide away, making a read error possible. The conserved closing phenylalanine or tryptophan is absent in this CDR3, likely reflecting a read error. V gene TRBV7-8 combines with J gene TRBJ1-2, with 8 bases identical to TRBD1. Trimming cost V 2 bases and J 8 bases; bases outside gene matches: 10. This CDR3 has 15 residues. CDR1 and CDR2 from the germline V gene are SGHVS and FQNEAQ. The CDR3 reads CASSLRDRPFGGYTS. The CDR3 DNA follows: TGTGCCAGCAGCTTAAGGGACAGGCCGTTCGGGGGCTACACCTCC.